This T cell receptor (beta chain) was sequenced in a study of T cells in Graves' hyperthyroidism and ophthalmopathy. What was amplified from RNA transcripts were TCR beta CDR3 regions. The HTBI primer set served for first-round RT-PCR of the TCR CDR3. TCRdb ran MiXCR on the multiplex PCR reads and lists one entry per CDR3 protein. The sample lists 400,000 or so distinct CDR3 sequences; 13% to 15% were seen once. The study left out patients who had uncontrolled infection, other autoimmune disease, pregnancy or lactation. Extraction of PBMCs used 8 to 10 ml of fresh peripheral blood. In germline, CDR1 is SNHLY, CDR2 FYNNEI. The V segment lost 6 bases and the J segment 4 bases; nucleotides outside the gene matches: 5. This CDR3 contains 14 residues. This clonotype was seen at least ten times.

Input material: blood. The chain employs TRBV2 and TRBJ1-1, with TRBD1 matching 10 bases. The receptor was derived from a woman in her thirties with Graves' ophthalmopathy. CDR3 coding DNA: TGTGCCAGCAGACCCGGACAGGGGGTCACTGAAGCTTTCTTT. Protein product: CASRPGQGVTEAFF.